The text below deals with one T cell receptor beta chain. Its antigen is still unknown. The source of the sample is a study of cytomegalovirus exposure and HLA in healthy donors. About the research overall: Earlier results showed roughly 120 million unique TCR beta sequences derived from 150 million to 200 million T cells. Early on, a data release was issued that held roughly 84 million unique TCRs from HLA-typed donors. Study conclusions and caveats: Within the data, a cluster of highly shared sequence variants was likely a sequencing artifact.

The PCR used 60 Vbeta and 13 Jbeta primers. The method was immunoSEQ multiplex PCR; TCRdb's version includes in-frame clones alone and lacks a portion of them. The table gives 100,000 to 150,000 clones; the top ten clones make up 1.5% to 1.8% of it. V was shortened by 3 bases and J by 4 bases, with 8 bases between the two germline ends. This CDR3 is 13 amino acids long. Germline V gene data show CDR1 as LNHDA and CDR2 as SQIVND (reference sequence). The V call is TRBV19, the J call TRBJ2-3, with D tentatively TRBD2 (6 bases). Sample: PBMCs. The TCR comes from a woman aged 35 to 49 in good health and CMV-seronegative. CDR3 protein: CASSIGGADTQYF. DNA of the CDR3: TGTGCCAGTAGTATTGGCGGGGCAGATACGCAGTATTTT.